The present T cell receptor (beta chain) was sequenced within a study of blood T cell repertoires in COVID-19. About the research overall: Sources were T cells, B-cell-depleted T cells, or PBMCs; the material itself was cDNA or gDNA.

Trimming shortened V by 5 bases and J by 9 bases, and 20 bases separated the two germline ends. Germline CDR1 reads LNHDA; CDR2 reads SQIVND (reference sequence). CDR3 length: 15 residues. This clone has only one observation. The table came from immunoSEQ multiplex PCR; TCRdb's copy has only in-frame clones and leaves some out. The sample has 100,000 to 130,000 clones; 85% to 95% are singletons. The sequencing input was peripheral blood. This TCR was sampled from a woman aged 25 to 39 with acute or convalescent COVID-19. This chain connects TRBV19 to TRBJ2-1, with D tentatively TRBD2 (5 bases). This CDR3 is CASSPYSVASGEQFF. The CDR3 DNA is TGTGCCAGTAGTCCGTATTCCGTAGCGTCCGGTGAGCAGTTCTTC. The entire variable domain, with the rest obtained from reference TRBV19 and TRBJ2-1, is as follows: DGGITQSPKYLFRKEGQNVTLSCEQNLNHDAMYWYRQDPGQGLRLIYYSQIVNDFQKGDIAEGYSVSREKKESFPLTVTSAQKNPTAFYLCASSPYSVASGEQFFGPGTRLTVL.